The 11 T cell receptor beta chains listed next were all sequenced from one sample in a study of STAT5B mutations in CD4+ large granular lymphocyte leukemia. Generated by immunoSEQ multiplex PCR, the TCRdb table keeps only in-frame clones and is missing some. The sample includes some 23,000 clones, 74% of them seen just once. Sequencing input: CD4+ T cells from blood buffy coats. The receptors stem from a human donor in good health.

The chain employs TRBV5-1 and TRBJ2-1, with 7 bases that match TRBD1. V lost 4 bases, J lost 9 bases, and 10 bases stayed unmatched. The CDR3 loop spans 14 amino acids. CDR1 is SGHRS, CDR2 YFSETQ, per germline. The CDR3 protein is CASSPRQGRSEQFF. CDR3 nucleotides: TGCGCCAGCAGCCCCCGACAGGGTCGGAGTGAGCAGTTCTTC.

In its sample, this clone was seen a few times. The chain carries TRBV20-1 and TRBJ1-2; the match to TRBD1 covers 8 bases. V was pared by 5 bases and J by 5 bases, with 1 base of the junction left unmatched. This CDR3 spans 11 amino acids. Germline V lookup: CDR1 DFQATT, CDR2 SNEGSKA (reference sequence). The CDR3 region is CSAWTGYGYTF. Written as DNA, the CDR3 is TGCAGTGCTTGGACAGGGTATGGCTACACCTTC.

V gene TRBV7-3 combines with J gene TRBJ1-2, with 7 bases lining up with TRBD1. With 5 bases clipped from V and 4 bases from J, the junction kept 10 bases outside the gene matches. In germline, CDR1 is SGHTA, CDR2 FQGTGA. The CDR3 is 15 amino acids. CDR3 residues: CASSGGPGQTYGYTF. The DNA for the CDR3 is TGTGCCAGCAGCGGGGGACCGGGACAGACCTATGGCTACACCTTC. The variable domain in full, completed from reference TRBV7-3 and TRBJ1-2, reads GAGVSQTPSNKVTEKGKYVELRCDPISGHTALYWYRQSLGQGPEFLIYFQGTGAADDSGLPNDRFFAVRPEGSVSTLKIQRTERGDSAVYLCASSGGPGQTYGYTFGSGTRLTVV.

This clone was seen more than once but under ten times. The rearrangement joins TRBV19 to TRBJ2-2, with 12 bases aligning to TRBD2. This CDR3 spans 17 amino acids. The germline CDR1 and CDR2 sequences are LNHDA and SQIVND (reference sequence). V shed 6 bases, J shed 8 bases, and the junction held 13 bases outside the gene matches. CDR3 sequence (DNA): TGTGCCAGTAGGGGGGACGCTGGACTAGCGGGGCTAGGGGAGCTGTTTTTT. It specifies CASRGDAGLAGLGELFF.

The rearrangement links TRBV7-8 to TRBJ1-4; D gene ambiguous. V was clipped by 1 base and J by 4 bases, with 16 bases between them. CDR3 length equals 17 residues. The germline gives CDR1 SGHVS, CDR2 FQNEAQ. Here the CDR3 reads CASSLGLEEGFNEKLFF. CDR3 coding DNA: TGTGCCAGCAGCTTAGGATTGGAGGAAGGTTTTAATGAAAAACTGTTTTTT. Looking up the rest from reference TRBV7-8 and TRBJ1-4 gives the full variable domain: GAGVSQSPRYKVAKRGQDVALRCDPISGHVSLFWYQQALGQGPEFLTYFQNEAQLDKSGLPSDRFFAERPEGSVSTLKIQRTQQEDSAVYLCASSLGLEEGFNEKLFFGSGTQLSVL.

This clone was counted a single time. The genes are TRBV4-2 and TRBJ2-5; TRBD1 is a possible D gene (5 bases). Matching the DNA end better, TRBJ2-7 makes the J call doubtful. Germline lookup yields CDR1 LGHNA and CDR2 YNFKEQ. The CDR3 is 14 amino acids. The CDR3 DNA is TGTGCCAGCAGCCAAACGACAGAAACCTACGAGCAGTACTTC. Its translation: CASSQTTETYEQYF.

The chain combines TRBV7-2 with TRBJ2-3; no clear D. This CDR3 is 15 amino acids long. The germline V gene encodes CDR1 SGHTA and CDR2 FQGNSA. V was cut by 5 bases and J by 1 base, with 13 bases left in between. The CDR3 here is CASSVNPQGTDTQYF. CDR3 bases: TGTGCCAGCAGCGTTAATCCCCAGGGCACAGATACGCAGTATTTT.

This clone was seen a few times. CDR3 sequence reads: CASSLDNQPQHF. The DNA for the CDR3 is TGTGCCAGCAGCTTGGACAATCAGCCCCAGCATTTT. V and J are TRBV5-4 and TRBJ1-5; no clear D gene. The CDR3 has 12 residues. Trimming cost V 0 bases and J 3 bases, with 1 base left between them. CDR1 is SGHNT and CDR2 is YYREEE in the germline V gene (reference sequence). The full variable domain, rest sourced from reference TRBV5-4 and TRBJ1-5, is ETGVTQSPTHLIKTRGQQVTLRCSSQSGHNTVSWYQQALGQGPQFIFQYYREEENGRGNFPPRFSGLQFPNYSSELNVNALELDDSALYLCASSLDNQPQHFGDGTRLSIL.

This clone was recorded only once. J is TRBJ1-4 and V is TRBV2, with TRBD1 matching over 7 bases. Germline V gives CDR1 SNHLY, CDR2 FYNNEI. With 9 bases clipped from V and 6 bases from J, the junction kept 7 bases outside the gene matches. The CDR3 consists of 13 residues. CDR3 region: CASVRDRDEKLFF. The CDR3 bases are TGTGCCAGTGTCAGAGACAGGGATGAAAAACTGTTTTTT.

This clone was seen a single time. This chain connects TRBV7-2 to TRBJ2-1; D assignment may be TRBD1 or TRBD2 (5 bases each). Germline V gene lookup returns CDR1 SGHTA and CDR2 FQGNSA. CDR3 size: 14 residues. V was clipped by 10 bases and J by 10 bases, with 23 bases between them. For the CDR3, the DNA is TGTGCCACCAAGAGGGGCCTAAGGGGAGAGGAGCAGTTCTTC. Translation: CATKRGLRGEEQFF.

This clone has just one count. The CDR3 sequence is CASSEVEGQGTELFF. The CDR3 DNA is TGTGCCAGCAGTGAGGTGGAGGGTCAGGGGACTGAACTGTTTTTT. The gene calls are TRBV2 and TRBJ1-4, with D perhaps matching TRBD1 (6 bases). Trimming left V 3 bases short and J 12 bases short, with 20 bases between. The CDR3 contains 15 residues. CDR1 and CDR2 (germline): SNHLY, FYNNEI.